Listed below are T cell receptor beta chains from one sample, sequenced in a study of T cell responses to AZD1222 COVID-19 vaccine. Sequenced by immunoSEQ multiplex PCR; TCRdb stores in-frame clones only, minus some. Of roughly 150,000 clones listed, roughly 86% are singletons. Sequencing used peripheral blood, obtained on day 0 of AZD1222 vaccination. The source of these receptors is an adult in good health. The conserved cysteine and the conserved F or W are not part of the CDR3 here. Fields, in order: V gene, J gene, CDR3 protein.

>TRBV5-6|TRBJ2-2
ASSLPGNSNTGELF
>TRBV5-5|TRBJ1-1
ASSLLRQGRLNTEAF
>TRBV5-4|TRBJ1-1
ASSLAGYNTEAF
>TRBV3-1/TRBV3-2|TRBJ1-5
ASSHGQANNQPQH
>TRBV7-6|TRBJ2-7
ASSSGVSGSYEQY
>TRBV7-8|TRBJ2-1
ASSSGASSYNEQF
>TRBV19|TRBJ1-5
ASSQQGDGNQPQH
>TRBV7-9|TRBJ1-1
ATKGQGTPEAF
>TRBV11-2|TRBJ2-7
ASSRGLAAEQY
>TRBV4-3|TRBJ1-1
ASSHLPLGETEAF
>TRBV7-3|TRBJ2-3
ASSRGESDTQY
>TRBV5-1|TRBJ1-1
ACRGTGGTEAF
>TRBV4-3|TRBJ1-2
ASSQDHLRVGSDNGYT
>TRBV2|TRBJ1-1
ASKTGDPEAF
>TRBV28|TRBJ1-1
ASKGHMNTEAF
>TRBV6-5|TRBJ2-7
ASTKGTGAFEQY
>TRBV9|TRBJ1-4
ASSVDRGGEKLF
>TRBV6-2/TRBV6-3|TRBJ2-4
ASSISGGPQY
>TRBV29-1|TRBJ2-1
SGDRGSGIGNEQF
>TRBV9|TRBJ1-1
ASSDTGLGNTEAF
>TRBV7-2|TRBJ2-7
ASSSAITRDLYDEQY
>TRBV4-2|TRBJ2-1
ASSPQGAAVDEQF
>TRBV11-2|TRBJ2-5
ASSLTGNEETQY
>TRBV4-3|TRBJ1-2
ASSQDKGTGAFYGYT
>TRBV6-2/TRBV6-3|TRBJ2-4
ASSYGLAGPY
>TRBV7-2|TRBJ1-5
ASSRGLQTGNQPQH
>TRBV25-1|TRBJ1-3
ASSESAGGGGNTIY
>TRBV5-1|TRBJ2-7
ASSSTIAEASNEQY
>TRBV28|TRBJ2-4
ASSLGGAKNIQY
>TRBV18|TRBJ2-1
ASSPNSRDNEQF
>TRBV27|TRBJ1-4
ASSFSAQGPTNEKLF
>TRBV2|TRBJ1-2
ASIATGAKGEGYT
>TRBV10-2|TRBJ1-1
ASSESRDRGRRSFWAF
>TRBV7-9|TRBJ2-4
ASSLYSAGQLAKNIQY